One and the same sample provided the 32 T cell receptor beta chains below, sequenced in a study of T cell repertoires in cytomegalovirus infection. TCRdb processed the reads anew with MiXCR; each CDR3 protein has one entry. This table has more than 75,000 distinct CDR3 sequences, around 3.5% appearing once. The sequenced sample was PBMCs. These receptors were collected from a human donor in good health (CMV status not recorded). Some clones in this sample may be carry-over from other donors' samples.

This clonotype has a count of ten or more. This sequence joins TRBV27 and TRBJ2-7; D perhaps matches TRBD1 (5 bases). V lost 4 bases and J lost 5, with 27 bases in between. CDR1 MNHEY and CDR2 SMNVEV come from the germline V gene (reference sequence). The CDR3 has 18 amino acids. The chain's CDR3 is CASSSTNLRRGLSHEQYF. CDR3 DNA: TGTGCCAGCAGTTCAACGAACCTCCGAAGGGGCCTTTCCCACGAGCAGTACTTC.

Comments on this clonotype: One end of the junction varies from germline; a read error may be responsible. V gene TRBV18 combines with J gene TRBJ1-6; the match to TRBD1 covers 8 bases. The CDR3 totals 14 residues. The germline V gene encodes CDR1 KGHSH and CDR2 LQKENI. The CDR3 loop reads CASSPTDREPPFHF. CDR3 coding DNA: TGTGCCAGCTCACCAACGGACAGGGAACCACCCTTCCACTTT.

This clonotype showed up many times. The chain has TRBV6-2 or TRBV6-3 and TRBJ1-5; D is perhaps TRBD1 (6 bases). Germline-derived CDR1 and CDR2 are MNHEY and SVGEGT. The CDR3 spans 14 residues. The V end was cut by 6 bases, the J end by 4 bases, with 13 bases between. The chain's CDR3 is CASRKTGQNQPQHF. Written as DNA, the CDR3 is TGTGCCAGCAGGAAAACTGGACAGAATCAGCCCCAGCATTTT.

This clonotype was observed many times. The CDR3 DNA sequence: TGTGCCAGCAGCCCTCAAAGGACGGGATCCTACGAGCAGTACTTC. Translated: CASSPQRTGSYEQYF. The rearrangement links TRBV4-2 to TRBJ2-7; possibly TRBD2 for D (5 bases). Germline assignment: CDR1 LGHNA and CDR2 YNFKEQ. The CDR3 runs to 15 residues. Trimming stripped 4 bases from V and 1 base from J, with 14 bases between.

This clonotype has ten or more counts. The chain uses TRBV7-6 and TRBJ1-1, with D hard to call. The CDR3 loop spans 12 amino acids. Per the germline V gene, CDR1 is SGHVS and CDR2 is FNYEAQ. Trimming took 5 bases from V and 5 from J, leaving 9 bases between them. For the CDR3, the DNA is TGTGCCAGCAGCCCCCCGGAAACTGAAGCTTTCTTT. Translated: CASSPPETEAFF.

This clonotype was counted many times. The chain joins TRBV4-1 to TRBJ1-2; unclear D gene. CDR3 length: 12 residues. The germline V gene encodes CDR1 MGHRA and CDR2 YSYEKL. Trimming stripped 4 bases from V and 8 bases from J, with 11 bases between. The DNA of the CDR3 is TGCGCCAGCAGCCCCGGGAAGGAAGGCTACACCTTC. Its translation: CASSPGKEGYTF.

The V and J genes are TRBV6-1 and TRBJ2-7; 7 bases match TRBD1. The CDR3 covers 14 residues. The V and J ends lost 6 bases and 3 bases, in that order; junction bases with no gene match: 8. From germline, CDR1 is MNHNS and CDR2 SASEGT. This chain's CDR3 is CASSPGTAFYEQYF. For the CDR3, the DNA is TGTGCCAGCAGCCCCGGGACAGCCTTCTACGAGCAGTACTTC.

This clonotype was recorded many times. V and J are TRBV7-8 and TRBJ2-6; D possibly corresponds to TRBD2 (6 bases). V was trimmed by 5 bases and J by 1 base, leaving 12 bases between them. The length of the CDR3 is 16 residues. Germline V gene sequence: CDR1 SGHVS, CDR2 FQNEAQ. In DNA, the CDR3 is TGTGCCAGCAGCACCATGGGGAGGTCTGGGGCCAACGTCCTGACTTTC. Protein sequence: CASSTMGRSGANVLTF.

This clonotype was seen just once. This may arise from a read error, as a much more abundant clone is one base away. The chain combines TRBV2 with TRBJ1-5, with 7 bases matching TRBD1. The J segment lost 5 bases and the V segment lost 0 bases, leaving 7 bases of the junction unmatched. Germline loops: CDR1 SNHLY, CDR2 FYNNEI. The CDR3 covers 16 residues. CDR3 sequence (DNA): TGTGCCAGCAGTGAAGCGTTCCAGGGGGGGGATCAGCCCCAGCATTTT. It specifies CASSEAFQGGDQPQHF.

This clonotype has a count of ten or more. This rearrangement joins TRBV28 to TRBJ1-4; D is unclear. The germline V and J ends were trimmed by 6 bases and 0 bases, with 8 bases remaining between them. Per the germline V gene, CDR1 is MDHEN and CDR2 is SYDVKM. The CDR3 contains 14 residues. DNA for the CDR3: TGTGCCAGCAGGGGAACGACAACTAATGAAAAACTGTTTTTT. It codes for CASRGTTTNEKLFF.

There are many counts of this clonotype. The chain has TRBV12-3 or TRBV12-4 and TRBJ1-4; the D gene is possibly TRBD1 (6 bases). This CDR3 spans 13 amino acids. Trimming pared 0 bases from V and 8 bases from J, leaving 7 bases between. The CDR3 here is CASSLAGTEKLFF. Here the CDR3 DNA reads TGTGCCAGCAGTTTAGCCGGGACAGAAAAACTGTTTTTT.

In this sample, this clonotype turned up many times. J is TRBJ1-1 and V is TRBV12-3 or TRBV12-4; D remains ambiguous. V shed 4 bases and J shed 4 bases, with 31 bases lying between them. This CDR3 has 20 residues. The CDR3 nucleotides are TGTGCCAGCAGTTATCGTCTCCCTAACCTGGCCCCGAGGCATGGCACTGAAGCTTTCTTT. It encodes CASSYRLPNLAPRHGTEAFF.

This clonotype has a count of ten or more. The V and J genes are TRBV29-1 and TRBJ2-7; no reliable D call. The germline gives CDR1 SQVTM, CDR2 ANQGSEA. This CDR3 contains 12 residues. Trimming stripped 4 bases from V and 1 base from J, with 8 bases between. As DNA, the CDR3 is TGCAGCGTTGCTGGGGTATCCTACGAGCAGTACTTC. Amino acids: CSVAGVSYEQYF.

This clonotype was observed at least ten times. The J gene is TRBJ1-1, the V gene TRBV12-3 or TRBV12-4; D unresolved. The CDR3 contains 15 residues. Trimming cost V 1 base and J 4 bases, with 13 bases left between them. CDR3 protein: CASSLVADGSTEAFF. As DNA, the CDR3 is TGTGCCAGCAGTTTAGTCGCGGATGGGAGCACTGAAGCTTTCTTT.

This clonotype was detected ten times or more. V gene TRBV15 combines with J gene TRBJ1-6; D unclear. Trimming left V 1 base short and J 7 bases short, with 11 bases between. Per the germline V gene, CDR1 is LNHNV and CDR2 is YYDKDF (reference sequence). CDR3 size: 15 residues. In DNA form, the CDR3 reads TGTGCCACCAGCAGAGGATTGGCTTCGAATTCACCCCTCCACTTT. Protein: CATSRGLASNSPLHF.

This clonotype was found many times. The V gene is TRBV4-3, the J gene TRBJ2-7; D might be TRBD2 (5 bases). CDR3 size: 13 residues. V dropped 5 bases and J dropped 5 bases, with 13 bases sitting between them. CDR1 and CDR2 from the germline V gene are LGHNA and YSLEER. The CDR3 coding sequence is TGCGCCAGCAGCTCCCAGGACGGGAACGAGCAGTACTTC. Protein: CASSSQDGNEQYF.

The table lists this clonotype with many counts. The chain is built from TRBV27 and TRBJ2-1; 7 bases align to TRBD2. The length of the CDR3 is 16 residues. With V trimmed by 4 bases and J by 8 bases, 14 bases remained unmatched. Germline CDR1 reads MNHEY; CDR2 reads SMNVEV (reference sequence). The CDR3 bases are TGTGCCAGCAGTTCCGTACTAGCGTCCTGGACCGATGAGCAGTTCTTC. Translating it yields CASSSVLASWTDEQFF.

The sample holds many counts of this clonotype. The chain couples TRBV2 to TRBJ1-6; no reliable D call. Germline V gene sequence: CDR1 SNHLY, CDR2 FYNNEI. CDR3 length: 15 amino acids. V lost 6 bases to trimming and J lost 10 bases, with 19 bases between them. The CDR3 loop is CASRPTTRTRSPLHF. The CDR3 coding sequence is TGTGCCAGCAGACCAACTACCCGTACGCGATCACCCCTCCACTTT.

This clonotype was detected many times. The chain couples TRBV7-2 to TRBJ1-1, with 7 nucleotides matching TRBD1. V gave up 5 bases and J gave up 11 bases; unmatched junction bases: 8. CDR3 size: 12 residues. Germline values: CDR1 SGHTA, CDR2 FQGNSA. In DNA form, the CDR3 reads TGTGCCAGCAGCGAGACAGGGTCTCTGGCTTTCTTT. This translates into CASSETGSLAFF. Complete variable domain (other parts from reference TRBV7-2 and TRBJ1-1): GAGVSQSPSNKVTEKGKDVELRCDPISGHTALYWYRQSLGQGLEFLIYFQGNSAPDKSGLPSDRFSAERTGGSVSTLTIQRTQQEDSAVYLCASSETGSLAFFGQGTRLTVV.

This clonotype was recorded many times. V gene TRBV7-2 combines with J gene TRBJ2-3; 10 nucleotides match TRBD2. The CDR3 has 18 amino acids. Germline CDR1 SGHTA, CDR2 FQGNSA. Trimming cost V 4 bases and J 5 bases; bases outside gene matches: 15. CDR3 amino acids: CASSSRSGSGGMGDTQYF. CDR3 nucleotides: TGTGCCAGCAGCTCTCGTTCGGGTAGCGGGGGGATGGGAGATACGCAGTATTTT.

At least ten counts were recorded for this clonotype. The V call is TRBV6-1, the J call TRBJ2-3; D is possibly TRBD2 (6 bases). Germline CDR1 is MNHNS and CDR2 is SASEGT. This CDR3 comprises 13 residues. V was trimmed by 8 bases and J by 4 bases, leaving 13 bases between them. The chain's CDR3 is CASEAPGADTQYF. DNA of the CDR3: TGTGCCAGCGAAGCCCCGGGAGCAGATACGCAGTATTTT.

This clonotype was seen many times. The chain uses TRBV7-2 and TRBJ1-5; D is unresolved. Trimming left V 1 base short and J 3 bases short, with 10 bases between. Germline-derived CDR1 and CDR2 are SGHTA and FQGNSA. There are 15 residues in the CDR3. This CDR3 is CASSLGRVFNQPQHF. The DNA of the CDR3 is TGTGCCAGCAGCTTAGGTCGGGTGTTCAATCAGCCCCAGCATTTT.

This clonotype has at least ten counts. This chain joins TRBV7-9 and TRBJ1-6; D call uncertain. This CDR3 is 14 amino acids long. From germline, CDR1 is SEHNR and CDR2 FQNEAQ (reference sequence). Deletions cut 3 bases from V and 7 bases from J, with 10 bases between. Here the CDR3 DNA reads TGTGCCAGCAGCTTCCCAGAGAAGAATTCACCCCTCCACTTT. Amino acids: CASSFPEKNSPLHF.

In this sample, this clonotype turned up many times. The rearrangement links TRBV28 to TRBJ1-2; perhaps TRBD1 as D (6 bases). Germline lookup yields CDR1 MDHEN and CDR2 SYDVKM. The length of the CDR3 is 16 residues. Trimming left V 3 bases short and J 2 bases short, with 16 bases between. The CDR3, as DNA: TGTGCCAGCAGTTTCGAAAGAACCGGGACAAACTATGGCTACACCTTC. It encodes CASSFERTGTNYGYTF.

The sample holds many counts of this clonotype. This chain uses TRBV2 with TRBJ2-1, with TRBD1 as a possible D gene (6 bases). The CDR3 spans 14 residues. Germline-derived CDR1 and CDR2 are SNHLY and FYNNEI. V lost 6 bases to trimming and J lost 9 bases, with 18 bases between them. CDR3 sequence reads: CASRLTQGLSEQFF. The CDR3 nucleotides are TGTGCCAGCAGATTAACCCAGGGGTTGTCTGAGCAGTTCTTC.

This clonotype was recorded many times. This sequence joins TRBV19 and TRBJ1-2; 8 nucleotides match TRBD1. V was clipped by 6 bases and J by 8 bases; unmatched bases: 5. Germline loops: CDR1 LNHDA, CDR2 SQIVND (reference sequence). This CDR3 spans 12 amino acids. The CDR3 loop is CASRTGGYGYTF. The CDR3 bases are TGTGCCAGTAGAACAGGGGGGTACGGCTACACCTTC.

By sample share, this clonotype is medium-sized (0.01 to 0.1%). The rearrangement uses TRBV7-2 and TRBJ2-5; a possible D gene is TRBD1 (7 bases). Germline V lookup: CDR1 SGHTA, CDR2 FQGNSA. V was clipped by 4 bases and J by 5 bases, with 23 bases between them. The CDR3 is made up of 17 amino acids. CDR3 residues: CASSSAIRTGGVETQYF. In nucleotides, the CDR3 is TGTGCCAGCAGCTCGGCAATAAGGACAGGAGGGGTGGAGACCCAGTACTTC.

This clonotype occurred many times. This rearrangement joins TRBV7-2 to TRBJ2-7; D remains unclear. Germline loops: CDR1 SGHTA, CDR2 FQGNSA. Trimming cost V 1 base and J 5 bases, with 12 bases left between them. CDR3 length: 14 residues. The CDR3 sequence: CASSLGARSNEQYF. CDR3 sequence (DNA): TGTGCCAGCAGCTTAGGAGCCAGAAGCAACGAGCAGTACTTC.

This clonotype was counted many times. The V and J genes are TRBV7-2 and TRBJ2-7; 12 bases map to TRBD1. Germline V CDR1 and CDR2: SGHTA, FQGNSA. This CDR3 has 15 residues. Trimming removed 4 bases from V and 3 bases from J; junction bases left unmatched: 4. CDR3 nucleotide sequence: TGTGCCAGCAGCTACGGGACAGGGGGCAACTACGAGCAGTACTTC. This translates into CASSYGTGGNYEQYF.

This clonotype was seen repeatedly, ten times or more. V and J are TRBV7-6 and TRBJ1-1, with D perhaps matching TRBD1 (5 bases). The CDR3 sequence is 11 residues long. Trimming stripped 5 bases from V and 11 bases from J, with 12 bases between. Germline V gene data show CDR1 as SGHVS and CDR2 as FNYEAQ. For the CDR3, the DNA is TGTGCCAGCAGCCCGGGACCCAGTGCTTTCTTT. It codes for CASSPGPSAFF.

This clonotype was found many times. The chain employs TRBV7-8 and TRBJ2-3; D unresolved. From germline, CDR1 is SGHVS and CDR2 FQNEAQ. The CDR3 spans 15 residues. V was clipped by 2 bases and J by 2 bases, with 11 bases between them. The CDR3 region is CASSLTPSYTDTQYF. The CDR3 region has the DNA TGTGCCAGCAGCTTAACTCCCTCGTACACAGATACGCAGTATTTT. The whole variable domain, filled in from reference TRBV7-8 and TRBJ2-3, reads GAGVSQSPRYKVAKRGQDVALRCDPISGHVSLFWYQQALGQGPEFLTYFQNEAQLDKSGLPSDRFFAERPEGSVSTLKIQRTQQEDSAVYLCASSLTPSYTDTQYFGPGTRLTVL.

In this sample, this clonotype turned up many times. The J gene is TRBJ1-2, the V gene TRBV28, with D uncertain. V lost 6 bases to trimming and J lost 7 bases, with 15 bases between them. The CDR3 is 13 residues long. Per the germline V gene, CDR1 is MDHEN and CDR2 is SYDVKM. CDR3 amino acids: CASRLSPLSGYTF. The DNA of the CDR3 is TGTGCCAGCAGACTTTCCCCGTTATCTGGCTACACCTTC.